A single sample is the source of the 20 T cell receptor beta chains below, sequenced in a study of CD8 T cells in ankylosing spondylitis. One entry per CDR3 protein, called by TCRdb with MiXCR from the 5' RACE reads. The sample carries 25,000 to 35,000 distinct CDR3 sequences, 30% recorded once. Material for sequencing was synovial fluid, either unsorted or a sorted T cell fraction (not recorded which). Receptor source: a male donor with ankylosing spondylitis.

This clonotype was picked up a small number of times. The chain recombines TRBV6-1 with TRBJ1-5; D remains unclear. Trimming cost V 2 bases and J 0 bases, with 8 bases left between them. The CDR3 has 15 residues. Germline V lookup: CDR1 MNHNS, CDR2 SASEGT. CDR3 nucleotides: TGTGCCAGCAGTGAATCTAGGAATAGCAATCAGCCCCAGCATTTT. This translates into CASSESRNSNQPQHF.

With regard to this clonotype: A much bigger clone sits one base away, suggesting this may be a read error. This chain links TRBV12-3 or TRBV12-4 with TRBJ2-3; TRBD1 matches 9 bases. Near its end, the DNA agrees better with TRBJ1-5, so the J call may be wrong. The length of the CDR3 is 12 residues. The CDR3 sequence: CASSKGQGTQHF. The CDR3 DNA follows: TGTGCCAGCAGTAAGGGACAGGGCACGCAGCATTTT.

Only a few counts were recorded for this clonotype. The rearrangement joins TRBV4-2 to TRBJ2-7; D is perhaps TRBD1 (6 bases). Germline loops: CDR1 LGHNA, CDR2 YNFKEQ. This CDR3 contains 16 residues. V was cut by 0 bases and J by 1 base, with 13 bases left in between. Here the CDR3 DNA reads TGTGCCAGCAGCCAAGATTCGCAGGGGAAATCCTACGAGCAGTACTTC. As protein: CASSQDSQGKSYEQYF.

This clonotype was recorded many times. The CDR3 DNA reads TGTGCTAGTGGAAGGACTAGCGGGAACACAGATACGCAGTATTTT. It yields the protein CASGRTSGNTDTQYF. The J gene is TRBJ2-3, the V gene TRBV12-5, with TRBD2 matching 12 bases. The CDR3 consists of 15 residues. V lost 6 bases to trimming and J lost 2 bases; unmatched junction nucleotides: 3. Germline V gene sequence: CDR1 LGHNT, CDR2 FRNRAP.

The chain uses TRBV12-3 or TRBV12-4 and TRBJ1-2, with D possibly TRBD1 on 6 matching bases. V shed 4 bases and J shed 5 bases, with 17 bases lying between them. CDR3 length equals 15 residues. CDR3 nucleotide sequence: TGTGCCAGCAGTTGGACAGAAACAGACCCGTATGGCTACACCTTC. This sequence encodes CASSWTETDPYGYTF.

This clonotype was recorded at least ten times. The chain combines TRBV7-9 with TRBJ1-1, with D possibly being TRBD1 (6 bases). The V gene's germline CDR1 is SEHNR and CDR2 FQNEAQ (reference sequence). V was pared by 7 bases and J by 1 base, with 13 bases between. CDR3 length: 14 amino acids. CDR3 sequence: CASTGQNWNTEAFF. The CDR3 coding sequence is TGTGCCAGCACCGGACAGAACTGGAACACTGAAGCTTTCTTT.

The chain links TRBV27 to TRBJ2-1; 8 bases line up with TRBD1. This CDR3 spans 15 amino acids. Germline CDR1 MNHEY, CDR2 SMNVEV (reference sequence). V was clipped by 4 bases and J by 2 bases; unmatched bases: 4. CDR3 in amino acids: CASSWTGPPYNEQFF. Here the CDR3 DNA reads TGTGCCAGCAGTTGGACAGGGCCCCCCTACAATGAGCAGTTCTTC.

This clonotype has just a few counts. The gene calls are TRBV4-2 and TRBJ1-5, with 7 bases fitting TRBD1. Trimming cost V 4 bases and J 4 bases; bases outside gene matches: 10. The CDR3 covers 16 residues. CDR1 is LGHNA, CDR2 YNFKEQ, per germline. The CDR3 loop is CASSRYDREENQPQHF. DNA of the CDR3: TGTGCCAGCAGCCGGTACGACAGGGAGGAAAATCAGCCCCAGCATTTT.

Many counts were recorded for this clonotype. The genes are TRBV10-3 and TRBJ2-5, with D maybe TRBD2 (6 bases). The CDR3 is 14 residues long. Germline CDR1 ENHRY, CDR2 SYGVKD. The V gene lost 4 bases and the J gene lost 4 bases, with 13 bases spanning the gap. The CDR3 sequence: CAISGGVAGETQYF. In DNA, the CDR3 is TGTGCCATCAGTGGCGGGGTAGCTGGAGAGACCCAGTACTTC.

The V call is TRBV7-6, the J call TRBJ1-1; D is undetermined. The germline CDR1 and CDR2 sequences are SGHVS and FNYEAQ. This CDR3 is 15 amino acids long. The V gene lost 2 bases and the J gene lost 0 bases, with 10 bases spanning the gap. CDR3 protein: CASSLSDYMNTEAFF. In DNA, the CDR3 is TGTGCCAGCAGCTTATCGGACTACATGAACACTGAAGCTTTCTTT. The whole variable domain, filled in from reference TRBV7-6 and TRBJ1-1, reads GAGVSQSPRYKVTKRGQDVALRCDPISGHVSLYWYRQALGQGPEFLTYFNYEAQQDKSGLPNDRFSAERPEGSISTLTIQRTEQRDSAMYRCASSLSDYMNTEAFFGQGTRLTVV.

This clonotype appeared many times. The chain uses TRBV4-2 and TRBJ2-3, with TRBD2 matching 10 bases. Germline V gene data show CDR1 as LGHNA and CDR2 as YNFKEQ. J was trimmed by 4 bases and V by 0 bases; bases with no gene match: 1. The CDR3 runs 15 residues. CDR3 bases: TGTGCCAGCAGCCAAGAGACTAGCGGGTCAGATACGCAGTATTTT. Translating gives CASSQETSGSDTQYF.

This clonotype was picked up a small number of times. The V gene is TRBV9, the J gene TRBJ1-3; D is ambiguous. The CDR3 consists of 15 residues. V was shortened by 4 bases and J by 2 bases, with 13 bases between the two germline ends. Germline V lookup: CDR1 SGDLS, CDR2 YYNGEE. CDR3 residues: CASSPWTNPGNTIYF. CDR3 bases: TGTGCCAGCAGCCCATGGACTAACCCTGGAAACACCATATATTTT.

This clonotype appeared a few times. The chain carries TRBV11-2 and TRBJ2-1; D remains ambiguous. In germline, CDR1 is SGHAT, CDR2 FQNNGV. The ends were cut back, 1 base at V and 9 bases at J, with 10 bases in the middle. This CDR3 contains 13 residues. CDR3 sequence: CASSLGTPGEQFF. Here the CDR3 DNA reads TGTGCCAGCAGCTTAGGGACGCCGGGTGAGCAGTTCTTC.

V gene TRBV20-1 combines with J gene TRBJ2-1; 7 bases fit TRBD2. The CDR3 contains 19 residues. The ends lost 6 bases at V and 4 bases at J; junction bases unmatched: 24. CDR1 and CDR2 (germline): DFQATT, SNEGSKA (reference sequence). CDR3 loop: CSAHAADEPPSGYYNEQFF. CDR3 nucleotide sequence: TGCAGTGCCCACGCTGCGGACGAGCCCCCTAGCGGATATTACAATGAGCAGTTCTTC.

This clonotype was found a few times. J is TRBJ2-3 and V is TRBV12-3 or TRBV12-4, with D possibly called TRBD1 or TRBD2 (5 bases each). Trimming stripped 6 bases from V and 6 bases from J, with 16 bases between. The CDR3 is made up of 14 amino acids. The CDR3 sequence is CASRPGGPADTQYF. CDR3 nucleotides: TGTGCCAGCAGACCTGGGGGACCAGCGGATACGCAGTATTTT.

The chain couples TRBV29-1 to TRBJ1-1, with a weak D call TRBD1 (6 bases). Germline V gives CDR1 SQVTM, CDR2 ANQGSEA. The CDR3 covers 23 residues. V gave up 3 bases and J gave up 4 bases, with 42 bases separating them. For the CDR3, the DNA is TGCAGCGTTGATGAGTGGAAACAGGGCCTATACAAGGAGAAAACTATGTTGACCACTGAAGCTTTCTTT. This sequence encodes CSVDEWKQGLYKEKTMLTTEAFF.

The chain joins TRBV19 to TRBJ2-4, with 8 bases fitting TRBD1. The germline CDR1 and CDR2 sequences are LNHDA and SQIVND (reference sequence). CDR3 length: 15 amino acids. V lost 3 bases to trimming and J lost 1 base; unmatched junction nucleotides: 2. The CDR3 DNA is TGTGCCAGTAGTATTCGGACAGGGGCCAAAAACATTCAGTACTTC. Amino acid sequence: CASSIRTGAKNIQYF.

This CDR3 reads CASSPGQLIYNEQFF. The CDR3 region has the DNA TGTGCCAGCAGCCCCGGACAGCTTATATACAATGAGCAGTTCTTC. The chain combines TRBV7-9 with TRBJ2-1, with D perhaps TRBD1 (6 bases). The V end was cut by 5 bases, the J end by 4 bases, with 15 bases between. This CDR3 spans 15 amino acids. Germline V CDR1 and CDR2: SEHNR, FQNEAQ (reference sequence).

The rearrangement links TRBV19 to TRBJ1-1; 7 positions agree with TRBD1. This CDR3 spans 13 amino acids. V lost 8 bases, J lost 1 base, and 4 bases stayed unmatched. Germline V gene lookup returns CDR1 LNHDA and CDR2 SQIVND (reference sequence). In nucleotides, the CDR3 is TGTGCCAGTTCCGACAGGGCGAACACTGAAGCTTTCTTT. It yields the protein CASSDRANTEAFF.

The chain uses TRBV20-1 and TRBJ2-5; 7 nucleotides line up with TRBD1. V trimming: 5 bases; J trimming: 5 bases; junction bases outside the gene matches: 5. The CDR3 sequence is 12 residues long. Germline V gives CDR1 DFQATT, CDR2 SNEGSKA (reference sequence). CDR3 DNA sequence: TGCAGTGCTGGGGGACAGTGGGAGACCCAGTACTTC. Translation: CSAGGQWETQYF.